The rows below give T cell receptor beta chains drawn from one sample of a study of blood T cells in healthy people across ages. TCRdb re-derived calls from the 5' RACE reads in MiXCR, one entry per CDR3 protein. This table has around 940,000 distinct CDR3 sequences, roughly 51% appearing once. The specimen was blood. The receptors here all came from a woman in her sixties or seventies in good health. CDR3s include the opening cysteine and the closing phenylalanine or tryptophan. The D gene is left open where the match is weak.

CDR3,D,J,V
CSQRQGSRDTQYF,TRBD1,TRBJ2-3,TRBV29-1
CASSPHPRREQYF,NA,TRBJ2-7,TRBV21-1
CSARDPGASSYEQYF,NA,TRBJ2-7,TRBV20-1
CASSLGSGFKNIQYF,NA,TRBJ2-4,TRBV7-2
CASSLESGNTEAFF,NA,TRBJ1-1,TRBV12-3/TRBV12-4
CASGPVSGSNYEQYF,TRBD2,TRBJ2-7,TRBV12-3/TRBV12-4
CSAYGTPTGKLFF,NA,TRBJ1-4,TRBV29-1
CSVEDLNPTGATQYF,TRBD1,TRBJ2-3,TRBV29-1
CASSSPVDTQYF,NA,TRBJ2-3,TRBV12-3/TRBV12-4
CASSLQAGHQPQHF,NA,TRBJ1-5,TRBV7-2
CASSPDLETVNTEAFF,NA,TRBJ1-1,TRBV3-1
CASSQEAPGLAYYEQYF,NA,TRBJ2-7,TRBV4-2